The clone carrying this T cell receptor beta chain has just a few counts. Its specificity is unknown. TCRdb ran MiXCR on the 5' RACE reads and lists one entry per CDR3 protein. The sample lists 650,000 to 800,000 distinct CDR3 sequences; roughly 19% were seen once. These data are taken from a study of CD8 T cells in ankylosing spondylitis. Study findings and constraints: There were earlier reports of some motif variants in reactive arthritis synovial fluid and blood. With a CD8+ phenotype, disease-linked clones were relatively rare in peripheral blood. Ankylosing spondylitis blood seemed to carry a telltale TCR beta motif made of several highly homologous variants. Reported data indicate significant enrichment of disease-linked clones within matched ankylosing spondylitis synovial fluid.

This sequence was found in a male donor with ankylosing spondylitis. Input material: blood, either unsorted or a sorted T cell fraction (not recorded which).

The CDR3 DNA reads as TGCAGTGCTAGCCCCATGACAGGGGGCACTGAAGCTTTCTTT. Translating it yields CSASPMTGGTEAFF. V and J are TRBV20-1 and TRBJ1-1, with 9 bases lining up with TRBD1. The CDR3 totals 14 residues. Germline lookup yields CDR1 DFQATT and CDR2 SNEGSKA (reference sequence). The V gene end was trimmed by 3 bases and the J gene end by 4 bases; junction bases not matched to a gene: 6.